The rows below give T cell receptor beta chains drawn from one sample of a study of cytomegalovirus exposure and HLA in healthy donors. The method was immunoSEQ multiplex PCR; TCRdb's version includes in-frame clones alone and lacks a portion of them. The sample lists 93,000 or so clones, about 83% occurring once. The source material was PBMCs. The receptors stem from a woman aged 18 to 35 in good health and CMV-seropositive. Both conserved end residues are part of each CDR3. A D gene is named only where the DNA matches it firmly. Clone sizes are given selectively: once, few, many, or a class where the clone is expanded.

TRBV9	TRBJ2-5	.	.	CASSAGVAQETQYF	TGTGCCAGCAGCGCAGGGGTGGCGCAAGAGACCCAGTACTTC
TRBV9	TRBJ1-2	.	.	CASSGHSQLSYGYTF	TGTGCCAGCAGCGGGCATAGCCAATTGTCATATGGCTACACCTTC
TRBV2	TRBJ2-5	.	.	CASSEWAAGETQYF	TGTGCCAGCAGTGAATGGGCTGCCGGTGAGACCCAGTACTTC
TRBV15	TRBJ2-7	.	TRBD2	CATSREREGYEQYF	TGTGCCACCAGCAGAGAGCGGGAGGGCTACGAGCAGTACTTC
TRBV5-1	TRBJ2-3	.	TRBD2	CASRLAGNTDTQYF	TGCGCCAGCAGACTAGCGGGAAACACAGATACGCAGTATTTT
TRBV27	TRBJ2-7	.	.	CASSYARGYEQYF	TGTGCCAGCAGTTACGCCAGGGGTTACGAGCAGTACTTC
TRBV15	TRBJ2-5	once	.	CATSRDPVETQYF	TGTGCCACCAGCAGAGACCCGGTGGAGACCCAGTACTTC
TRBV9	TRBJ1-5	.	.	CASSVDGEYNQPQHF	TGTGCCAGCAGCGTAGATGGGGAGTACAATCAGCCCCAGCATTTT
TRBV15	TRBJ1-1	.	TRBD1	CATSRDLRTGMNTEAFF	TGTGCCACCAGCAGAGATCTTAGGACAGGCATGAACACTGAAGCTTTCTTT
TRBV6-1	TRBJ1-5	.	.	CASSEVRGAVPANQPQHF	TGTGCCAGCAGTGAAGTCAGGGGAGCGGTGCCCGCTAATCAGCCCCAGCATTTT
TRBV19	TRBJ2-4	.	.	CASSIDPGKNIQYF	TGTGCCAGTAGTATAGATCCGGGGAAAAACATTCAGTACTTC
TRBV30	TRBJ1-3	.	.	CAWIEANSGNTIYF	TGTGCCTGGATAGAAGCGAACTCTGGAAACACCATATATTTT
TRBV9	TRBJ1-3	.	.	CASSVEATAGTLGNTIYF	TGTGCCAGCAGCGTAGAGGCAACGGCAGGGACTCTGGGAAACACCATATATTTT
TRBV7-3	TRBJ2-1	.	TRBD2	CASSSGLAGVNEQFF	TGTGCCAGCAGCAGCGGACTAGCGGGGGTCAATGAGCAGTTCTTC
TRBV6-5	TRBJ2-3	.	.	CASSYSWFGDTQYF	TGTGCCAGCAGTTACTCGTGGTTCGGGGATACGCAGTATTTT
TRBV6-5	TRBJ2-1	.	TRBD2	CASSYSKTSGSGEQFF	TGTGCCAGCAGTTACTCGAAGACTAGCGGGAGTGGTGAGCAGTTCTTC
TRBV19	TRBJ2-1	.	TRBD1	CASSWGQSYNEQFF	TGTGCCAGTAGTTGGGGACAGTCCTACAATGAGCAGTTCTTC
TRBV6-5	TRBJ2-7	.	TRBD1	CASGRTGSLYEQYF	TGTGCCAGCGGAAGGACAGGGAGTCTATACGAGCAGTACTTC
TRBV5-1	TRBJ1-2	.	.	CASSPPNWRSYGYTF	TGCGCCAGCAGCCCTCCCAACTGGAGGAGCTATGGCTACACCTTC
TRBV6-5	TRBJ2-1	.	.	CASSLSGYNEQFF	TGTGCCAGCAGTTTATCGGGATACAATGAGCAGTTCTTC
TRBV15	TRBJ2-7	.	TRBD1	CATSRESGQGYEQYF	TGTGCCACCAGCAGAGAGTCGGGACAGGGCTACGAGCAGTACTTC
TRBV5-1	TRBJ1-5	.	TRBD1	CASSLGGTGDQPQHF	TGCGCCAGCAGCTTGGGCGGGACAGGGGATCAGCCCCAGCATTTT
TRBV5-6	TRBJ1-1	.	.	CASSWGLNTEAFF	TGTGCCAGCAGCTGGGGGCTGAACACTGAAGCTTTCTTT
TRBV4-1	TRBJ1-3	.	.	CASSQERGYTIYF	TGCGCCAGCAGCCAAGAACGGGGGTACACCATATATTTT
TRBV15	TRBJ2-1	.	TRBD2	CATSPQTSVIDEQFF	TGTGCCACCAGCCCACAGACTAGCGTTATCGATGAGCAGTTCTTC
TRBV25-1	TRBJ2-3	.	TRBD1	CASRDRATDTQYF	TGTGCCAGCAGGGACAGGGCCACAGATACGCAGTATTTT
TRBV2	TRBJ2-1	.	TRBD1	CASSDFDRGRGEQFF	TGTGCCAGCAGTGATTTTGACAGGGGGCGCGGAGAGCAGTTCTTC
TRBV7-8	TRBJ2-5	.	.	CASSLGSLGETQYF	TGTGCCAGCAGCTTAGGGAGCCTAGGAGAGACCCAGTACTTC
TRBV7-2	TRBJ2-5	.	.	CASSLVTSQETQYF	TGTGCCAGCAGCTTAGTAACTAGCCAAGAGACCCAGTACTTC
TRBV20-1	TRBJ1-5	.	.	CSARGAAQHF	TGCAGTGCTAGGGGAGCGGCCCAGCATTTT
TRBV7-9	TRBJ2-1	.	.	CASSLARGASYNEQFF	TGTGCCAGCAGCTTAGCTCGGGGGGCTTCCTACAATGAGCAGTTCTTC
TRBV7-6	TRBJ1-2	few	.	CASSLAQGGYGYTF	TGTGCCAGCAGCTTAGCGCAGGGCGGCTATGGCTACACCTTC
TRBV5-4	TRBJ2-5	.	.	CASSLRRVVGQETQYF	TGTGCCAGCAGCTTGAGGAGGGTAGTGGGCCAAGAGACCCAGTACTTC
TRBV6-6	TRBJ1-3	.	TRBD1	CASSYPGQAGNTIYF	TGTGCCAGCAGTTACCCGGGACAGGCTGGAAACACCATATATTTT
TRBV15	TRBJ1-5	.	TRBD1	CATSREGGRYQPQHF	TGTGCCACCAGCAGAGAAGGGGGCCGTTATCAGCCCCAGCATTTT
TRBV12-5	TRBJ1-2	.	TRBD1	CASGWTGGSGYTF	TGTGCTAGTGGTTGGACAGGGGGCTCGGGCTACACCTTC
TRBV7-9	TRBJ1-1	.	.	CASSLEAGHTEAFF	TGTGCCAGCAGCTTAGAAGCTGGGCACACTGAAGCTTTCTTT
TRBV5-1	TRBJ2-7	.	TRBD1	CASSHTLGPGQGYEQYF	TGCGCCAGCAGCCATACTCTAGGACCGGGACAGGGGTACGAGCAGTACTTC